A selection of T cell receptor beta chains follows, all from one sample in a study of T-cell reconstitution after alpha-beta-depleted transplantation in children. Each CDR3 protein is one row after TCRdb ran MiXCR on the PCR reads. Seen here are around 600,000 distinct CDR3 sequences, roughly 17% observed once, and the top ten hold 1.1%. This specimen was PBMCs from the stem cell graft donor, taken from the stem cell graft. The source of these receptors is a human donor who donated a stem cell graft to a child with acute myeloid leukemia. Each CDR3 is given with its conserved first and last residue. D genes are given only for firm matches. Clone sizes are given selectively: once, few, many, or a class where the clone is expanded.

TRBV7-2	TRBJ2-1	.	TRBD1	TGTGCCAGCAGTTCCGAGACAGGGTTGTTCTACAATGAGCAGTTCTTC	CASSSETGLFYNEQFF
TRBV12-3/TRBV12-4	TRBJ2-7	.	.	TGTGCCAGCAGGGGGGACGGCTCCTACGACCAGTACTTC	CASRGDGSYDQYF
TRBV29-1	TRBJ2-5	few	TRBD1	TGCAGCGTTGATCTGGGTTGGGCAGGGGGCGAAGAGACCCAGTACTTC	CSVDLGWAGGEETQYF
TRBV7-9	TRBJ1-1	few	.	TGTGCCAGCAGCTTTGGACAGAAGGACACTGAAGCTTTCTTT	CASSFGQKDTEAFF
TRBV28	TRBJ2-5	few	.	TGTGCCAGCATTGGCGGAATTCAAGAGACCCAGTACTTC	CASIGGIQETQYF
TRBV20-1	TRBJ1-2	many	.	TGCAGTGGAAAAGGGGGTACCTATGGCTACACCTTC	CSGKGGTYGYTF
TRBV5-1	TRBJ1-2	few	TRBD1	TGCGCCAGCAGCTTGCGACAGGGGTTCTATGGCTACACCTTC	CASSLRQGFYGYTF
TRBV9	TRBJ1-6	few	.	TGTGCCAGCAGCTCCCAAACAGGATTCAATTCACCCCTCCACTTT	CASSSQTGFNSPLHF
TRBV5-6	TRBJ1-2	few	.	TGTGCCAGCTCAACTGAGGGAGGCTACACCTTC	CASSTEGGYTF
TRBV11-2	TRBJ1-4	.	.	TGTGCCAGCAGCTTATACCCTTATAGGAGTTGGGACGTTAATGAAAAACTGTTTTTT	CASSLYPYRSWDVNEKLFF
TRBV7-2	TRBJ2-7	.	TRBD1	TGTGCCAGCAGCGGCAGACAGGGGTTCGAGCAGTACTTC	CASSGRQGFEQYF
TRBV20-1	TRBJ2-7	few	.	TGCAGTGCTAGAGACGAATCGCTAGCTCCGTACGGCCAGCAGTACTTC	CSARDESLAPYGQQYF
TRBV20-1	TRBJ2-5	many	.	TGCAGTGCTACTAGGGGGGTCGGAGAGACCCAGTACTTC	CSATRGVGETQYF
TRBV11-3	TRBJ2-5	few	.	TGTGCCAGCAGCTTGGAGGGATCGGCGGGGGAGACCCAGTACTTC	CASSLEGSAGETQYF
TRBV6-2/TRBV6-3	TRBJ2-1	.	.	TGTGCCAGCAGTTTAAGAAGGGACTCCTACAATGAGCAGTTCTTC	CASSLRRDSYNEQFF
TRBV7-3	TRBJ2-3	once	.	TGTGCCAGCAGCTTAACCCCTATCGGGAGCACAGATACGCAGTATTTT	CASSLTPIGSTDTQYF
TRBV20-1	TRBJ1-1	many	.	TGCAGTGCTAAAGCTCTGAACACTGAAGCTTTCTTT	CSAKALNTEAFF
TRBV7-8	TRBJ1-2	.	.	TGTGCCAGCAGCTTAGAGGCCTACTATGGCTACACCTTC	CASSLEAYYGYTF
TRBV6-1	TRBJ2-5	few	TRBD1	TGTGCCAGCAGGTCCAGGGGGCTGGAGCAAGAGACCCAGTACTTC	CASRSRGLEQETQYF
TRBV20-1	TRBJ2-5	many	.	TGCAGTGTCTCCCACTCGGGGCTTCAAGAGACCCAGTACTTC	CSVSHSGLQETQYF
TRBV7-2	TRBJ2-2	many	TRBD1	TGTGCCAGCAGCCCTCAGGGGGCATGGAACACCGGGGAGCTGTTTTTT	CASSPQGAWNTGELFF
TRBV7-2	TRBJ2-3	few	.	TGTGCCAGCAGCTCGGGACACCCCATCCCCACAGATACGCAGTATTTT	CASSSGHPIPTDTQYF
TRBV20-1	TRBJ2-4	many	TRBD1	TGCAGTGCTAGAGATCAGCGGGGACAGGGAAACATTCAGTACTTC	CSARDQRGQGNIQYF
TRBV29-1	TRBJ2-3	many	.	TGCAGCGTACACAGGGACACAGATACGCAGTATTTT	CSVHRDTDTQYF
TRBV20-1	TRBJ1-1	many	.	TGCAGTGCTAGCCCCATGGACTCTGACGGGGGCACTGAAGCTTTCTTT	CSASPMDSDGGTEAFF
TRBV11-3	TRBJ2-1	.	TRBD2	TGTGCCAGCAGCGCCGATAGCGGGGGCTTCTACAATGAGCAGTTCTTC	CASSADSGGFYNEQFF
TRBV20-1	TRBJ2-4	few	.	TGCAGTGCTAGACAGGTCGGGGGAAACATTCAGTACTTC	CSARQVGGNIQYF
TRBV7-2	TRBJ1-4	.	TRBD1	TGTGCCAGCAGCCCAGACAGGGCTGTCGGAAAACTGTTTTTT	CASSPDRAVGKLFF
TRBV7-9	TRBJ2-7	few	.	TGTGCCAGCAGCTCTACGGGGGTCCGCGAGCAGTACTTC	CASSSTGVREQYF
TRBV20-1	TRBJ1-4	few	.	TGCAGTGCTCCTACCTTACAGGGTAGGCCCGAAAAACTGTTTTTT	CSAPTLQGRPEKLFF
TRBV27	TRBJ1-4	few	.	TGTGCCAGCAGTTTGAGAGGGGACAATGAAAAACTGTTTTTT	CASSLRGDNEKLFF
TRBV27	TRBJ2-3	.	.	TGTGCCAGCAGTCATAATCAGGGCCGGGCGTGGAAGGATACGCAGTATTTT	CASSHNQGRAWKDTQYF
TRBV7-2	TRBJ2-2	.	TRBD2	TGTGCCAGCAGCTTAGCCGCTAGCGGGGGGGCCGGGGAGCTGTTTTTT	CASSLAASGGAGELFF
TRBV19	TRBJ1-5	many	TRBD1	TGTGCCAGTAGTATGACAGGGGCTAGCAATCAGCCCCAGCATTTT	CASSMTGASNQPQHF
TRBV20-1	TRBJ2-1	many	TRBD1	TGCAGTGCTAGAAAGGGGACAGGGGGGTCGCAGTTCTTC	CSARKGTGGSQFF
TRBV12-3/TRBV12-4	TRBJ1-5	many	.	TGTGCCAGCAGTCCAAGGGACTCGCCCGAGAGGCAGCCCCAGCATTTT	CASSPRDSPERQPQHF
TRBV5-1	TRBJ2-6	.	.	TGCGCCAGCAGCTATGACGGTACCGGCTCTGGGGCCAACGTCCTGACTTTC	CASSYDGTGSGANVLTF
TRBV20-1	TRBJ1-6	many	TRBD1	TGCAGTGCTATGACAGGGGTCTTGTCACCCCTCCACTTT	CSAMTGVLSPLHF
TRBV20-1	TRBJ2-4	many	.	TGCAGTGCCAACACCGGGACAAAAAACATTCAGTACTTC	CSANTGTKNIQYF
TRBV13	TRBJ2-1	many	.	TGTGCCAGCAGCGTCAGGGGAGACAATGAGCAGTTCTTC	CASSVRGDNEQFF
TRBV7-2	TRBJ2-3	many	.	TGTGCCAGCAAGTTCGGGGGCGATACGCAGTATTTT	CASKFGGDTQYF
TRBV27	TRBJ2-3	many	.	TGTGCCAGCGGCTTTGAGAGCGGTACGCAGTATTTT	CASGFESGTQYF
TRBV12-3/TRBV12-4	TRBJ2-3	few	.	TGTGCCAGCAGTTTCTCGATGGTCACAGATACGCAGTATTTT	CASSFSMVTDTQYF
TRBV29-1	TRBJ2-1	few	TRBD1	TGCAGCGCCGGGACAGGGAACAATGAGCAGTTCTTC	CSAGTGNNEQFF
TRBV7-2	TRBJ2-3	.	TRBD2	TGTGCCAGCAGCTCGCGGGGGGGCCCGGGAAAAGATACGCAGTATTTT	CASSSRGGPGKDTQYF
TRBV5-1	TRBJ2-5	few	.	TGCGCCAGCAGTCTACACGGCCAAGAGACCCAGTACTTC	CASSLHGQETQYF
TRBV5-6	TRBJ2-1	many	TRBD2	TGTGCCAGCAGCTTGGCCGGTAGCGGGGGGCCGGCATTATACAATGAGCAGTTCTTC	CASSLAGSGGPALYNEQFF
TRBV7-2	TRBJ2-3	many	TRBD2	TGTGCCAGCAGCCAGACTAGCGGGGTAGATACGCAGTATTTT	CASSQTSGVDTQYF
TRBV7-2	TRBJ2-3	few	.	TGTGCCAGCAGTGACAGTTACACAGATACGCAGTATTTT	CASSDSYTDTQYF
TRBV20-1	TRBJ2-3	.	.	TGCAGTGCTAGATGGGAGGGGGGCACAGATACGCAGTATTTT	CSARWEGGTDTQYF
TRBV4-3	TRBJ2-7	.	TRBD2	TGCGCCAGCAGCCAGGCTAGCGGGGGGGGATCCTACGAGCAGTACTTC	CASSQASGGGSYEQYF
TRBV12-3/TRBV12-4	TRBJ1-5	.	.	TGTGCCAGCAGTTCGCGCAATCAGCCCCAGCATTTT	CASSSRNQPQHF
TRBV7-2	TRBJ2-5	few	TRBD2	TGTGCCAGCAGCTTTGGAGCGGGGCAAGAGACCCAGTACTTC	CASSFGAGQETQYF
TRBV20-1	TRBJ1-5	many	.	TGCAGTGCTAGAGGCCCGGACGGTCGGGGCAATCAGCCCCAGCATTTT	CSARGPDGRGNQPQHF
TRBV12-3/TRBV12-4	TRBJ2-1	many	.	TGTGCCAGTCAAAAAGCGACAGTGGAGGGTTACAATGAGCAGTTCTTC	CASQKATVEGYNEQFF
TRBV29-1	TRBJ2-7	many	.	TGCAGCGTTGAACTCCGGGACACGAGCTCCTACGAGCAGTACTTC	CSVELRDTSSYEQYF
TRBV12-3/TRBV12-4	TRBJ1-2	many	TRBD1	TGTGCCAGCAGCTTGACAGGGGACTCCTATGGCTACACCTTC	CASSLTGDSYGYTF